The 11 T cell receptor beta chains given below trace back to one sample, sequenced in a study of cytomegalovirus exposure and HLA in healthy donors. With 60 Vbeta and 13 Jbeta primers, the PCR was carried out. Libraries were prepared by immunoSEQ multiplex PCR; TCRdb keeps only in-frame clonotypes and omits some of them. The repertoire holds approximately 92,000 clones, 60% to 80% seen once, with under 8.5% in the top ten. The material sequenced was PBMCs. The receptor source for this set is a man between 60 and 75 years old in good health and CMV-seronegative.

The gene calls are TRBV11-2 and TRBJ1-2; D possibly corresponds to TRBD1 (5 bases). The CDR3 extends over 15 amino acids. The germline V gene encodes CDR1 SGHAT and CDR2 FQNNGV. The V and J ends lost 3 bases and 6 bases respectively, with 17 bases between them. Here the CDR3 DNA reads TGTGCCAGCAGCTTCGGGGGGGTATCAACGGATGGCTACACCTTC. Translated: CASSFGGVSTDGYTF.

This chain uses TRBV7-6 with TRBJ2-3, with 8 bases matching TRBD2. Looked up from germline, CDR1 is SGHVS and CDR2 is FNYEAQ. The CDR3 covers 16 residues. The ends lost 2 bases at V and 0 bases at J; junction bases unmatched: 4. CDR3 sequence (DNA): TGTGCCAGCAGCTTATTCGGGGGGGGTAGCACAGATACGCAGTATTTT. Its translation: CASSLFGGGSTDTQYF.

Note on this clone: One junction end does not reproduce the germline sequence, and a read error may be involved. The J gene is TRBJ2-1, the V gene TRBV4-2; the match to TRBD2 covers 11 bases. The CDR3 consists of 17 residues. Germline values: CDR1 LGHNA, CDR2 YNFKEQ. The CDR3 nucleotides are TGTGCCAGCAGTCAAGTAACCGGGACTAGCGGCCACAATGAGCAGTTCTTC. This gives the protein CASSQVTGTSGHNEQFF.

The chain is built from TRBV9 and TRBJ2-2, with TRBD1 as a possible D gene (6 bases). Trimming pared 2 bases from V and 9 bases from J, leaving 11 bases between. This CDR3 spans 13 amino acids. Germline V gene lookup returns CDR1 SGDLS and CDR2 YYNGEE. As DNA, the CDR3 is TGTGCCAGCAGCGTGGTAGGGGGACGGGAGCTGTTTTTT. Its translation is CASSVVGGRELFF.

V usage is TRBV11-3 and J usage is TRBJ2-2, with D maybe TRBD1 (6 bases). Trimming shortened V by 2 bases and J by 1 base, and 11 bases separated the two germline ends. Germline V CDR1 and CDR2: SGHNT, YENEEA. The CDR3 is 16 residues long. The CDR3 region has the DNA TGTGCCAGCAGCTTATCCAGGGGCATGAACACCGGGGAGCTGTTTTTT. As protein: CASSLSRGMNTGELFF.

The chain uses TRBV13 and TRBJ2-2; the match to TRBD1 covers 9 bases. V shed 6 bases and J 2 bases; nucleotides not matched to a gene: 10. Germline V gene data show CDR1 as PRHDT and CDR2 as FYEKMQ (reference sequence). There are 17 residues in the CDR3. The CDR3 here is CASRRGGTGFNTGELFF. CDR3 DNA: TGTGCCAGCAGGCGCGGTGGGACAGGGTTTAACACCGGGGAGCTGTTTTTT. Drawing the rest from reference TRBV13 and TRBJ2-2, the complete variable domain is AAGVIQSPRHLIKEKRETATLKCYPIPRHDTVYWYQQGPGQDPQFLISFYEKMQSDKGSIPDRFSAQQFSDYHSELNMSSLELGDSALYFCASRRGGTGFNTGELFFGEGSRLTVL.

This chain joins TRBV19 and TRBJ2-3; no firm D call. The germline V gene has CDR1 LNHDA and CDR2 SQIVND (reference sequence). The length of the CDR3 is 15 residues. Trimming pared 5 bases from V and 2 bases from J, leaving 14 bases between. For the CDR3, the DNA is TGTGCCAGTAGTCCCGGCGGCAGAAACACAGATACGCAGTATTTT. Its protein product is CASSPGGRNTDTQYF.

Details on this clone: Mismatch with germline at one junction end may stem from a read error. The J gene is TRBJ1-3, the V gene TRBV13, with D hard to call. There are 11 residues in the CDR3. Per germline, CDR1 PRHDT and CDR2 FYEKMQ (reference sequence). The CDR3: CASSSDQKQYF. In nucleotides, the CDR3 is TGTGCCAGCAGCTCGGATCAGAAACAGTACTTT.

The J gene is TRBJ2-5, the V gene TRBV25-1, with 12 positions matching TRBD2. The ends lost 3 bases at V and 4 bases at J; junction bases unmatched: 6. CDR3 length: 16 residues. Germline-derived CDR1 and CDR2 are MGHDK and SYGVNS. The CDR3 DNA sequence: TGTGCCAGCAGTGATTCGGCTAGCGGGGGGGGAGAGACCCAGTACTTC. Its protein product is CASSDSASGGGETQYF.

CDR3 sequence reads: CASKSLGLEGANVLTF. CDR3 in DNA: TGTGCCAGTAAAAGTTTGGGGCTTGAGGGGGCCAACGTCCTGACTTTC. The V and J genes are TRBV19 and TRBJ2-6; D might be TRBD1 (5 bases). Germline V lookup: CDR1 LNHDA, CDR2 SQIVND (reference sequence). V was trimmed by 7 bases and J by 4 bases, leaving 17 bases between them. CDR3 length equals 16 residues.

V usage is TRBV12-2 and J usage is TRBJ1-4; the DNA was not compared with TRBD1, the D call given in the table. TRBV12-2 is a pseudogene. CDR3 length: 16 amino acids. The chain's CDR3 is CASRLAFCATNEKLFF. The CDR3 DNA is TGTGCAAGTCGCCTGGCTTTTTGTGCAACTAATGAAAAACTGTTTTTT.